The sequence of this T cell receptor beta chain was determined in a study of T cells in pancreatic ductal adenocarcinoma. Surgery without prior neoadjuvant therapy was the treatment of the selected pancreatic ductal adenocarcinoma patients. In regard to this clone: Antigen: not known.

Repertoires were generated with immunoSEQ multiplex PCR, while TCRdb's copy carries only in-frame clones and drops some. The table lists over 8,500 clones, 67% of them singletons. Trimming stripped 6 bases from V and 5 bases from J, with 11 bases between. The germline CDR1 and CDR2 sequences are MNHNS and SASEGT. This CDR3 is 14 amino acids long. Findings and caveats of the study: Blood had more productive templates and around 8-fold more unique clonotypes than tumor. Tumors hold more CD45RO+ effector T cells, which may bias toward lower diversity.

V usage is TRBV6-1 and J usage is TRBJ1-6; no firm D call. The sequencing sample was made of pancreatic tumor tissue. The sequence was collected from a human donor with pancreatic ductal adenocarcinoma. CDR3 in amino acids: CASRAGINNSPLHF. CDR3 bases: TGTGCCAGCAGGGCTGGGATTAATAATTCACCCCTCCACTTT.